This entry is about one TCR beta chain. What it recognizes is unknown. Assay runs were performed at deep level. Assay used: immunoSEQ multiplex PCR; TCRdb lists only in-frame clones, some missing. The repertoire has approximately 1.9 million clones, 80% to 95% of them found once; the top ten carry more than 1.5%. These data originate in a study of shared clonotypes between healthy human individuals. Study conclusions and caveats: Only blood was sampled, and tissue TCR repertoires likely differ from blood ones.

Germline CDR1 SGHDN, CDR2 FVKESK. CDR3 length: 13 amino acids. The V gene lost 5 bases and the J gene lost 1 base, with 8 bases spanning the gap. CD8 cells classed as naive were CD45RO-negative and positively selected for CCR7, excluding terminally differentiated effector memory CD45RA+ cells. The chain carries TRBV14 and TRBJ1-1; no clear D gene. This receptor was identified in a man younger than 30 in good health. Some clones in this sample may be carry-over from other donors' samples. Sequencing was done on a sample of naive CD8+ T cells from PBMCs. For the CDR3, the DNA is TGTGCCAGCAGCGCCCTTCAGAACACTGAAGCTTTCTTT. This translates into CASSALQNTEAFF.